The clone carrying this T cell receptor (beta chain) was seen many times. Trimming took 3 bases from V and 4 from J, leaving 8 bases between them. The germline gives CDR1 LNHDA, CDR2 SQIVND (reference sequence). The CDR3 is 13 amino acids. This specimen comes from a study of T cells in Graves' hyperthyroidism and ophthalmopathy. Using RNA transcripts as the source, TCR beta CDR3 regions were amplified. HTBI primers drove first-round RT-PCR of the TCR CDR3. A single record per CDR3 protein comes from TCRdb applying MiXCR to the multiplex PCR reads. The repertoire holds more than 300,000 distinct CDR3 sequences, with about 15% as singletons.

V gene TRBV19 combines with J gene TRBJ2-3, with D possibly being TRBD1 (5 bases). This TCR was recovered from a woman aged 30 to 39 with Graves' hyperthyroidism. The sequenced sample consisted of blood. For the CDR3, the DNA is TGTGCCAGTAGTATCCAGGGCGCAGATACGCAGTATTTT. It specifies CASSIQGADTQYF.